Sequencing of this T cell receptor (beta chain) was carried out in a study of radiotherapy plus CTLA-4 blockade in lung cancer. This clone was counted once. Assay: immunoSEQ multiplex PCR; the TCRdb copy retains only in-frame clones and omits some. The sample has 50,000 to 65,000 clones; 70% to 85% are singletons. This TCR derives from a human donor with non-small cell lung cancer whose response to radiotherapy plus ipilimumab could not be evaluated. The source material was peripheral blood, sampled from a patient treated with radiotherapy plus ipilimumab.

This chain's CDR3 is CASSRAGGSRSYF. CDR3 coding DNA: TGTGCCAGCAGCCGGGCCGGAGGGTCTCGATCGTACTTC. The chain combines TRBV27 with TRBJ2-5, with D perhaps matching TRBD2 (6 bases). V was trimmed by 6 bases and J by 13 bases, leaving 21 bases between them. This CDR3 is 13 amino acids long. Germline loops: CDR1 MNHEY, CDR2 SMNVEV (reference sequence).